The TCR beta chain described here comes from a study of blood T cell repertoires in COVID-19 (dated by TCRdb to 2020 to 2021). For the wider study: Samples from collaborators originated in the United States, Italy and Spain and spanned both the acute and convalescent phases of COVID-19. The prospective study material was composed of cDNA or gDNA derived from T cells, B-cell-depleted T cells, or PBMCs. HLA class I and class II types, where available, came from metadata supplied by the sample provider rather than from assay-based typing. Deeply sampled blood TCRbeta repertoires from subjects exposed to, actively infected with, or recovered from COVID-19 were included in the dataset. A de-identified subject ID, COVID-19 status, age in years and sex were almost always included in the sample metadata. The repertoires were released in a freely available public database meant as a resource for research on the immune response to SARS-CoV-2. Samples came from the ongoing ImmuneRACE study (first 160 participants) plus 1,254 subjects from 6 global collaborators. The research as a whole found: The quantity of clinical and demographic metadata differed by source and by participant and was supplied without curation.

A note on this clone: Which antigen it targets is not known. It has no much larger one-base neighbor in the sample; base qualities were not kept.

Each collaborating institution followed its own protocols to collect whole blood in K2EDTA tubes. For TCRbeta analysis, collaborator samples were shipped as frozen whole blood, as isolated PBMCs, or as DNA extracted from either sample type. TCRbeta CDR3 regions were amplified from genomic DNA using the immunoSEQ Assay, a bias-controlled multiplex PCR. As for the authors' bioinformatics: The number of nucleated cells in each sample was estimated from the amplification of reference gene primers within the assay. To quantify the absolute abundance of each unique TCRbeta CDR3 rearrangement, sequence reads were collapsed and filtered. For each sample, productive Simpson clonality was calculated by taking the square root of Simpson's diversity index across productive rearrangements. TCRdb mirrors the immuneACCESS table, restricted to in-frame sequences. Some clones are absent from its copies; in checked studies, under half trace to an unresolved V gene, and the reason for the others is unknown. The V and J calls and the clone size are those of that table, but D and trimming were determined from the DNA. For this sample the table gives approximately 85,000 clones, of which 86% were detected only once. Jointly, the top ten make up 27% of the sample.

As encoded in the germline V gene, CDR1 is SGHRS while CDR2 is YFSETQ. The germline ends are 4 bases apart after V is trimmed by 0 bases and J by 6 bases. Including cysteine and phenylalanine, the CDR3 has 13 amino acids. The CDR3 DNA has 39 bases and is translated from base 1. The clonotype was recovered from a man in his forties or fifties with active or convalescent COVID-19. The chain links TRBV5-1 with TRBJ1-6; confidence is insufficient to name the D gene. What was sequenced was peripheral blood. The nucleotides read TGCGCCAGCAGCTTGGACAGTAATTCACCCCTCCACTTT. This yields the protein CASSLDSNSPLHF.